Each of the 4 T cell receptor beta chains below was sequenced from the same sample in a study of blood T cell repertoires in COVID-19 (dated by TCRdb to 2020 to 2021). Receptor amplification or capture employed the immunoSEQ multiplex PCR assay. Imported from immuneACCESS, the table was reduced by TCRdb to in-frame sequences with V and J called. These copies leave out some clones; in studies compared against another copy, an unresolved V gene accounts for under half, and the cause of the remainder is not known. Within this sample are some 250,000 clones, with 70% to 90% of them counted one time only. The top ten clones comprise around 0.8% of the sample. The specimen was peripheral blood. The receptors derive from a woman aged 25 to 45 with acute or convalescent COVID-19.

The chain has TRBV25-1 and TRBJ2-7; the match to TRBD2 covers 7 bases. Germline trimming cut 4 bases from V and 3 bases from J; bases unmatched to any gene: 12. This CDR3 has 16 residues. Germline assignment: CDR1 MGHDK and CDR2 SYGVNS. CDR3 sequence: CASSAWGGGTRYEQYF. Written as DNA, the CDR3 is TGTGCCAGCAGTGCCTGGGGGGGAGGCACACGCTACGAGCAGTACTTC.

The chain carries TRBV10-2 and TRBJ2-1; 7 bases are a match to TRBD2. Germline assignment: CDR1 WSHSY and CDR2 SAAADI. The CDR3 loop spans 15 amino acids. Germline trimming cut 6 bases from V and 2 bases from J; bases unmatched to any gene: 7. CDR3 residues: CASRRDYQTYNEQFF. The CDR3 bases are TGCGCCAGCAGGAGGGACTATCAAACCTACAATGAGCAGTTCTTC.

J is TRBJ1-1 and V is TRBV13; weak D call: TRBD1 (6 bases). Germline CDR1 reads PRHDT; CDR2 reads FYEKMQ (reference sequence). The CDR3 totals 20 residues. The V end lost 2 bases, the J end lost 0 bases, and 25 bases lay between the germline ends. CDR3 DNA: TGTGCCAGCAGCTTATTGTCTACCTTCTTGACAGGAAAATTGAACACTGAAGCTTTCTTT. The encoded protein is CASSLLSTFLTGKLNTEAFF. Full variable domain (remainder filled in from reference TRBV13 and TRBJ1-1): AAGVIQSPRHLIKEKRETATLKCYPIPRHDTVYWYQQGPGQDPQFLISFYEKMQSDKGSIPDRFSAQQFSDYHSELNMSSLELGDSALYFCASSLLSTFLTGKLNTEAFFGQGTRLTVV.

This chain connects TRBV12-5 to TRBJ1-5; 9 nucleotides line up with TRBD1. Per the germline V gene, CDR1 is LGHNT and CDR2 is FRNRAP. This CDR3 has 14 residues. With V trimmed by 2 bases and J by 9 bases, 5 bases remained unmatched. The CDR3 DNA follows: TGTGCTAGTGGTTTGATTACAGGGGGCTTGCCCCAGCATTTT. It codes for CASGLITGGLPQHF.